The 3 T cell receptor beta chains in this list originate from one sample, sequenced in a study of blood T cell repertoires in COVID-19. Generated by immunoSEQ multiplex PCR, the TCRdb table keeps only in-frame clones and is missing some. This sample has under 150,000 clones, with around 85% found just once. Sequencing used peripheral blood. Receptor source: a human donor in a cohort sampled during active COVID-19.

The chain couples TRBV4-3 to TRBJ1-2, with 8 bases aligning to TRBD1. CDR3 length: 19 amino acids. Germline lookup yields CDR1 LGHNA and CDR2 YSLEER. Trimming removed 0 bases from V and 4 bases from J; junction bases left unmatched: 16. The CDR3 sequence is CASSQDISKAGGFGYGYTF. As DNA, the CDR3 is TGCGCCAGCAGCCAAGATATCAGCAAGGCAGGGGGCTTTGGCTATGGCTACACCTTC.

This chain uses TRBV15 with TRBJ2-1; D ambiguous. The CDR3 contains 12 residues. The germline gives CDR1 LNHNV, CDR2 YYDKDF (reference sequence). Between the trimmed V and J ends, which lost 0 bases and 13 bases, there was a span of 10 bases. This CDR3 is CATSRETRLQFF. The CDR3 DNA is TGTGCCACCAGCAGAGAGACGCGGTTACAGTTCTTC.

This clone has more than one count but fewer than ten. CDR3 sequence reads: CASRHPGQPNTEAFF. CDR3 DNA sequence: TGTGCCAGCAGACATCCGGGACAGCCGAACACTGAAGCTTTCTTT. V usage is TRBV7-2 and J usage is TRBJ1-1; 7 bases map to TRBD1. Germline V CDR1 and CDR2: SGHTA, FQGNSA. V shed 6 bases, J shed 1 base, and the junction held 8 bases outside the gene matches. This CDR3 is 15 amino acids long.